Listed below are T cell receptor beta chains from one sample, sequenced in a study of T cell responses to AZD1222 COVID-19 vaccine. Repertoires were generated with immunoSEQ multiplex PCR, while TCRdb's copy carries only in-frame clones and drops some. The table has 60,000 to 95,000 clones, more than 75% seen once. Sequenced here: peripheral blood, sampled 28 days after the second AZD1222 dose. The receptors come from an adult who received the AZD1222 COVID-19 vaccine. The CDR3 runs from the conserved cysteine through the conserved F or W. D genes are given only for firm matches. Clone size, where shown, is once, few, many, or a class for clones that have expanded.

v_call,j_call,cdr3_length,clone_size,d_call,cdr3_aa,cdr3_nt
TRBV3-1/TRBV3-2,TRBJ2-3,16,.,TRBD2,CASSLRLAGGPGTQYF,TGTGCCAGCAGCCTCCGACTAGCGGGGGGGCCAGGTACGCAGTATTTT
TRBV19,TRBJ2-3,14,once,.,CASSITASTDTQYF,TGTGCCAGTAGTATCACCGCTAGCACAGATACGCAGTATTTT
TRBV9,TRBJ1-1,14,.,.,CASSVGGTNTEAFF,TGTGCCAGCAGCGTAGGGGGGACGAACACTGAAGCTTTCTTT
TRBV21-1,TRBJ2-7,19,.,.,CASSTPSSGTGKTRDEQYF,TGTGCCAGCAGCACGCCCTCCTCCGGGACCGGTAAAACTCGGGACGAGCAGTACTTC
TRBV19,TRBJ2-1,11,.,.,CASKRGNEQFF,TGTGCCAGTAAACGGGGAAATGAGCAGTTCTTC
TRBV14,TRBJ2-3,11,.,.,CASSRLDTQYF,TGTGCCAGCAGCCGGTTAGATACGCAGTATTTT
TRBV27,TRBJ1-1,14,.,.,CASKKAGVNTEAFF,TGTGCCAGCAAAAAGGCAGGGGTAAACACTGAAGCTTTCTTT
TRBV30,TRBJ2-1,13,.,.,CAWSQTTSNEQFF,TGTGCCTGGAGTCAAACTACATCCAATGAGCAGTTCTTC
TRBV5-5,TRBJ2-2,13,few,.,CASSRTNTGELFF,TGTGCCAGCAGCCGGACGAACACCGGGGAGCTGTTTTTT
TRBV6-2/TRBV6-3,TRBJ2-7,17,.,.,CASSYFLGRDPRHEQYF,TGTGCCAGCAGTTACTTTCTTGGACGGGACCCCCGCCACGAGCAGTACTTC
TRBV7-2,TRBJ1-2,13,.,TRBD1,CASTPGTAYGYTF,TGTGCCAGCACCCCCGGGACAGCCTATGGCTACACCTTC
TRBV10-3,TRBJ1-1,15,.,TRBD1,CAISEGGQMNTEAFF,TGTGCCATCAGTGAGGGGGGACAGATGAACACTGAAGCTTTCTTT
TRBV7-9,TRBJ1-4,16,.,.,CASSLGGEPSQEKLFF,TGTGCCAGCAGCTTAGGGGGAGAACCATCCCAAGAAAAACTGTTTTTT
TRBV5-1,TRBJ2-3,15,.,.,CASSLGRGFEDTQYF,TGCGCCAGCAGCTTGGGGCGGGGTTTCGAAGATACGCAGTATTTT
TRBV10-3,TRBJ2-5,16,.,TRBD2,CAISEPSGGETGTQYF,TGTGCCATCAGTGAGCCTAGCGGGGGGGAAACAGGGACCCAGTACTTC
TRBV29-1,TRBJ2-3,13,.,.,CSVVTWSTDTQYF,TGCAGCGTTGTAACGTGGAGCACAGATACGCAGTATTTT
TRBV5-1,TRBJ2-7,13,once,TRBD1,CASSLGPDREYYF,TGCGCCAGCAGCTTGGGCCCCGACAGGGAGTATTACTTC
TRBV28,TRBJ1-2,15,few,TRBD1,CASSPDRGYHYGYTF,TGTGCCAGCAGTCCCGACAGGGGGTACCACTATGGCTACACCTTC
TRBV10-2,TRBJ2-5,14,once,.,CASSDAAGRGTQYF,TGCGCCAGCAGTGACGCGGCGGGCCGGGGGACCCAGTACTTC
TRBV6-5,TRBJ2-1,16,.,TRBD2,CASSFGRAGGNNEQFF,TGTGCCAGCAGTTTTGGGCGAGCGGGGGGTAACAATGAGCAGTTCTTC
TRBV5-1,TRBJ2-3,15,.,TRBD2,CASSLVTSGGDTQYF,TGCGCCAGCAGCTTGGTGACTAGCGGGGGGGATACGCAGTATTTT
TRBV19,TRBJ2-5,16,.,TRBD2,CASSIRAGRPPETQYF,TGTGCCAGTAGTATAAGAGCGGGGCGACCGCCGGAGACCCAGTACTTC
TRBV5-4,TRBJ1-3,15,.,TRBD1,CASSRDRGRGNTIYF,TGTGCCAGCAGCCGGGACAGGGGACGAGGAAACACCATATATTTT
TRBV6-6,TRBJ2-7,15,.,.,CASSYAEGFPYEQYF,TGTGCCAGCAGTTACGCCGAGGGATTTCCTTACGAGCAGTACTTC
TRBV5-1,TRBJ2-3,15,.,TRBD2,CASSSRAGGTDTQYF,TGCGCCAGCAGCTCCAGAGCGGGGGGCACCGATACGCAGTATTTT
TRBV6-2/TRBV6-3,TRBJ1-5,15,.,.,CASSYSIEGNQPQHF,TGTGCCAGCAGTTACTCGATCGAGGGCAATCAGCCCCAGCATTTT
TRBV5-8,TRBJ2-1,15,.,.,CASSPSMGIDNEQFF,TGTGCCAGCAGCCCAAGTATGGGGATCGACAATGAGCAGTTCTTC
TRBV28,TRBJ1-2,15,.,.,CASSLYQPWDYGYTF,TGTGCCAGCAGTTTATACCAGCCCTGGGACTATGGCTACACCTTC
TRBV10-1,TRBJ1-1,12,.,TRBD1,CASQGDRTEAFF,TGCGCCAGTCAGGGGGATCGAACTGAAGCTTTCTTT
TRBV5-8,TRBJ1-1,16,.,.,CASSFVSGSWNTEAFF,TGTGCCAGCAGCTTTGTCTCCGGGAGTTGGAACACTGAAGCTTTCTTT